This T cell receptor beta chain was recovered during a study of tumor-infiltrating lymphocytes in primary liver carcinoma. About this clonotype: Antigen: not known. The germline gene is not matched at one end of the junction; a read error may be the cause.

Making TCR beta cDNA involved approximately 510 ng total RNA and a constant-region primer. TCR beta libraries came from three nested multiplex PCR rounds using slightly modified ARM-PCR. Running approximately 10 cycles apiece, the first two PCR rounds relied on TRBV1-TRBV30 forward primers together with a C-beta reverse primer. TCRdb processed the multiplex PCR reads anew with MiXCR; each CDR3 protein has one entry. The data hold fewer than 90,000 distinct CDR3 sequences, with about three quarters observed a single time. The germline V gene encodes CDR1 KGHDR and CDR2 SFDVKD. The length of the CDR3 is 14 residues. General study points: Relative to blood, tumors carried a significantly larger fraction of the repertoire in their top 250 clones (p = 0.039). Only about 7.5-25% of top clones spanned all five tumor regions.

Co-extraction of both nucleic acids (RNA and DNA) used roughly 18-32 mg of unsorted bulk tissue. Chronic HBV infection was present in the patients, who were treatment-naive. Researchers took samples from five separate regions of each tumor. The sample consisted of liver tumor tissue from sampling region 1. Subset meaning: tumor region T1, superior pole. The chain combines TRBV24-1 with TRBJ2-5; 7 bases fit TRBD2. This sequence originates from a man aged 40-55 years with primary liver carcinoma and hepatitis B virus infection. CDR3 nucleotide sequence: TGTGCTACCAGTGGGCTAGCGGATCAAGAGACCCAGTACTTC. The encoded protein is CATSGLADQETQYF.